A selection of T cell receptor beta chains follows, all from one sample in a study of regulatory T cells in long-lasting Graves disease. In TCRdb, the multiplex PCR reads were re-called with MiXCR into one record per CDR3 protein. The data contain about 500,000 distinct CDR3 sequences, around 15% of them singletons. A further study also used this sample, focusing on T cells in Graves' hyperthyroidism and ophthalmopathy.

This specimen consisted of peripheral blood mononuclear cells (PBMCs), obtained at new diagnosis, from a patient treated with antithyroid drugs. Receptors originate from a man aged 40-49 years with Graves disease. Both conserved end residues are part of each CDR3. D genes are given only for firm matches. Part of the rows lack a size; the others show once, few, many or a class for expanded clones.

TRBJ2-1	.	.	TRBV2	CASSESSGVGNEQFF	TGTGCCAGCAGTGAATCGTCAGGCGTTGGCAATGAGCAGTTCTTC
TRBJ2-2	.	.	TRBV12-3/TRBV12-4	CASSPRTAANTGELFF	TGTGCCAGCAGTCCACGGACAGCAGCGAACACCGGGGAGCTGTTTTTT
TRBJ2-2	.	.	TRBV29-1	CSVESGSGELFF	TGCAGCGTTGAATCGGGGTCCGGGGAGCTGTTTTTT
TRBJ1-1	many	TRBD1	TRBV3-1	CASSLRGRGTEAFF	TGTGCCAGCAGCCTCAGGGGGCGCGGCACTGAAGCTTTCTTT
TRBJ2-7	many	.	TRBV28	CASSPLRDSYEQYF	TGTGCCAGCAGTCCACTGCGGGACTCCTACGAGCAGTACTTC
TRBJ2-1	many	.	TRBV20-1	CSASGGYNEQFF	TGCAGTGCTAGTGGTGGCTACAATGAGCAGTTCTTC
TRBJ2-2	many	TRBD2	TRBV5-1	CASSLGREAHTGELFF	TGCGCCAGCAGCTTGGGTCGGGAGGCGCACACCGGGGAGCTGTTTTTT
TRBJ2-1	many	TRBD2	TRBV7-8	CASSWTSGKLDNEQFF	TGTGCCAGCAGCTGGACTAGCGGGAAACTGGACAATGAGCAGTTCTTC
TRBJ2-5	.	.	TRBV28	CASSPSGDQETQYF	TGTGCCAGCAGTCCTTCGGGGGACCAAGAGACCCAGTACTTC
TRBJ2-7	many	.	TRBV20-1	CSARVLGHSSYEQYF	TGCAGTGCTAGAGTTCTCGGACACAGCTCCTACGAGCAGTACTTC
TRBJ2-7	many	.	TRBV28	CASSLSGPPYEQYF	TGTGCCAGCAGTTTATCAGGTCCCCCCTACGAGCAGTACTTC
TRBJ1-3	.	.	TRBV19	CASSSGARSPVYF	TGTGCCAGTAGTTCGGGTGCCAGATCGCCAGTATATTTT
TRBJ1-5	many	.	TRBV7-2	CASSLDPINQPQHF	TGTGCCAGCAGCTTAGATCCCATTAATCAGCCCCAGCATTTT
TRBJ2-3	many	.	TRBV12-3/TRBV12-4	CASSPVRTDTQYF	TGTGCCAGCAGTCCCGTACGCACAGATACGCAGTATTTT
TRBJ1-4	few	.	TRBV6-2/TRBV6-3	CASRPLYREGEKLFF	TGTGCCAGCAGACCACTCTACAGGGAGGGTGAAAAACTGTTTTTT
TRBJ2-3	many	.	TRBV3-1	CASSQGTDTQYF	TGTGCCAGCAGCCAAGGAACAGATACGCAGTATTTT
TRBJ2-1	.	TRBD2	TRBV9	CASSVGLAGETYNEQFF	TGTGCCAGCAGCGTAGGTTTAGCGGGAGAAACCTACAATGAGCAGTTCTTC
TRBJ2-1	few	TRBD1	TRBV18	CASSLRQGDEQSF	TGTGCCAGCTCACTAAGACAGGGGGATGAGCAGTCCTTC
TRBJ2-1	.	.	TRBV24-1	CATSDFPGSKKGSRNEQFF	TGTGCCACCAGTGATTTCCCCGGGTCAAAAAAAGGTAGTCGCAATGAGCAGTTCTTC
TRBJ2-7	.	TRBD1	TRBV6-5	CASSYSRGQGYAYEQYF	TGTGCCAGCAGTTACTCGAGGGGACAGGGCTATGCCTACGAGCAGTACTTC
TRBJ2-2	many	.	TRBV28	CASSSEGPGAAGELFF	TGTGCCAGCAGTTCCGAGGGACCCGGTGCGGCCGGGGAGCTGTTTTTT
TRBJ2-7	many	.	TRBV29-1	CSVEVGAYEQYF	TGCAGCGTTGAGGTGGGTGCCTACGAGCAGTACTTC
TRBJ1-1	many	.	TRBV18	CASSPLNQNTEAFF	TGTGCCAGCTCACCACTTAATCAGAACACTGAAGCTTTCTTT
TRBJ2-3	few	.	TRBV5-6	CASRTGTGNTDTQYF	TGTGCCAGCAGAACCGGGACCGGTAACACAGATACGCAGTATTTT
TRBJ2-3	many	TRBD2	TRBV10-1	CASSVVAGGADTQYF	TGCGCCAGCAGTGTGGTAGCGGGAGGAGCGGATACGCAGTATTTT
TRBJ1-5	many	.	TRBV20-1	CSARTEDQPQHF	TGCAGTGCTAGGACTGAAGATCAGCCCCAGCATTTT
TRBJ2-2	many	.	TRBV28	CASSLIGTGTENTGELFF	TGTGCCAGCAGTCTCATAGGCACCGGGACCGAGAACACCGGGGAGCTGTTTTTT
TRBJ2-5	many	TRBD2	TRBV10-3	CAISEGAGGLRETQYF	TGTGCCATCAGTGAGGGAGCGGGAGGGTTACGCGAGACCCAGTACTTC
TRBJ2-7	.	TRBD2	TRBV6-1	CASSPGGRGSYEQYF	TGTGCCAGCAGCCCGGGGGGTCGTGGCTCCTACGAGCAGTACTTC
TRBJ2-1	many	.	TRBV11-2	CASSLGHNEQFF	TGTGCCAGCAGCTTAGGGCACAATGAGCAGTTCTTC
TRBJ2-1	.	TRBD2	TRBV11-2	CASSLLAGFYNEQFF	TGTGCCAGCAGCTTACTAGCGGGTTTCTACAATGAGCAGTTCTTC
TRBJ2-3	many	.	TRBV18	CASSPSITDTQYF	TGTGCCAGCAGCCCGTCAATCACAGATACGCAGTATTTT
TRBJ1-5	.	.	TRBV20-1	CSARDTGRASGQPQHF	TGCAGTGCTAGAGATACCGGCAGGGCTTCGGGGCAGCCCCAGCATTTT
TRBJ1-1	many	.	TRBV20-1	CSARDGVNTEAFF	TGCAGTGCTAGAGATGGAGTTAACACTGAAGCTTTCTTT
TRBJ2-3	few	TRBD1	TRBV24-1	CATSDRQGRDTQYF	TGTGCCACCAGTGATAGACAGGGCCGGGATACGCAGTATTTT
TRBJ1-2	many	.	TRBV3-1	CASSQVMGVRGYTF	TGTGCCAGCAGCCAAGTCATGGGGGTACGGGGCTACACCTTC
TRBJ2-1	many	TRBD2	TRBV5-1	CASSLRGTSRGYEQFF	TGCGCCAGCAGCTTGAGAGGGACTAGCCGGGGCTATGAGCAGTTCTTC
TRBJ2-3	many	TRBD2	TRBV15	CATSSNPGLRTDTQYF	TGTGCCACCAGCTCAAATCCGGGACTACGCACAGATACGCAGTATTTT
TRBJ2-3	many	.	TRBV5-1	CASSFLGWKSTDTQYF	TGCGCCAGCAGCTTTTTAGGTTGGAAGAGCACAGATACGCAGTATTTT
TRBJ2-7	.	.	TRBV5-8	CASSGLASSYEQYF	TGTGCCAGCAGCGGCCTGGCAAGCTCCTACGAGCAGTACTTC
TRBJ2-1	many	TRBD2	TRBV5-1	CASSYSGRALNEQFF	TGCGCCAGCAGCTACAGCGGGAGGGCCTTGAATGAGCAGTTCTTC
TRBJ2-2	.	.	TRBV7-9	CASSSGGDAPGSCFF	.
TRBJ1-4	many	TRBD1	TRBV2	CASRGTGPDHNEKLFF	TGTGCCAGCAGAGGGACAGGGCCTGACCACAATGAAAAACTGTTTTTT
TRBJ2-2	many	.	TRBV7-8	CAAKRNRATGGELFF	TGTGCCGCGAAGCGGAACAGGGCCACGGGCGGGGAGCTGTTTTTT
TRBJ2-7	few	.	TRBV20-1	CSANPTSLSEQYF	TGCAGTGCTAATCCGACTAGTTTAAGCGAGCAGTACTTC
TRBJ1-2	few	.	TRBV3-1	CASSQGAGPGGYAF	TGTGCCAGCAGCCAAGGTGCGGGTCCGGGTGGCTACGCCTTC
TRBJ1-2	many	.	TRBV30	CARGGGGGYTF	TGTGCCCGCGGGGGGGGCGGTGGCTACACCTTC
TRBJ2-1	many	TRBD2	TRBV3-1	CASSHKGSWLSGRNEQFF	TGTGCCAGCAGCCATAAGGGGTCCTGGCTGAGCGGGAGAAATGAGCAGTTCTTC
TRBJ2-1	many	TRBD2	TRBV5-1	CASSSTGTSIEQFF	TGCGCCAGCAGCTCGACCGGGACTAGCATTGAGCAGTTCTTC
TRBJ2-4	few	TRBD2	TRBV6-1	CASSPPAGGGTDIQYF	TGTGCCAGCAGCCCCCCGGCGGGAGGGGGTACGGACATTCAGTACTTC
TRBJ2-3	many	TRBD2	TRBV2	CASRPTSGKADTQYF	TGTGCCAGCAGACCGACTAGCGGGAAGGCGGATACGCAGTATTTT
TRBJ1-2	.	.	TRBV19	CASSIKEGYGYTF	TGTGCCAGTAGTATTAAGGAGGGCTACGGCTACACCTTC
TRBJ1-5	.	.	TRBV28	CASSLVTGLIPSNQPQHF	TGTGCCAGCAGTTTAGTGACAGGACTTATACCTAGCAATCAGCCCCAGCATTTT